The 30 T cell receptor beta chains reported below all come from one sample, sequenced in a study of spatial heterogeneity in lung cancer. TCRdb analysed the 5' RACE reads with MiXCR anew, one entry per CDR3 protein. The sample contains 55,000 to 70,000 distinct CDR3 sequences, nearly 6.5% of which appear only once. Sample time point: sample taken at primary tumor resection. Material: PBMCs, obtained at surgery. Receptors originate from a female donor with early-stage non-small cell lung cancer.

Many counts were recorded for this clonotype. J is TRBJ2-3 and V is TRBV20-1; TRBD2 matches 14 bases. Germline CDR1 DFQATT, CDR2 SNEGSKA (reference sequence). The CDR3 spans 17 residues. The junction had 5 bases not matched to a gene; V was cut back by 0 bases and J by 3 bases. The CDR3 spells CSARDPWTSGGTDTQYF. CDR3 nucleotides: TGCAGTGCTAGAGACCCTTGGACTAGCGGGGGGACAGATACGCAGTATTTT.

This clonotype was counted at least ten times. The genes are TRBV29-1 and TRBJ2-2; weak D call: TRBD2 (6 bases). This CDR3 has 13 residues. The V end lost 6 bases, the J end lost 6 bases, and 14 bases lay between the germline ends. Germline CDR1 is SQVTM and CDR2 is ANQGSEA. The CDR3 DNA is TGCAGCGTCCAAAGACTAGATCCCGGGGAGCTGTTTTTT. Its translation is CSVQRLDPGELFF.

The J gene is TRBJ2-1, the V gene TRBV9; 11 positions match TRBD2. The CDR3 contains 17 residues. Looked up from germline, CDR1 is SGDLS and CDR2 is YYNGEE. Losses at the gene ends were 3 bases for V and 1 base for J; bases not matched to a gene: 6. Here the CDR3 DNA reads TGTGCCAGCAGCGGGATTAGCGGGGGGGCTTCCTACAATGAGCAGTTCTTC. Encoded protein: CASSGISGGASYNEQFF.

This clonotype has ten or more counts. The rearrangement links TRBV2 to TRBJ2-3; 10 nucleotides agree with TRBD2. Germline values: CDR1 SNHLY, CDR2 FYNNEI. The CDR3 length is 16 residues. The V and J ends lost 5 bases and 1 base, in that order; junction bases with no gene match: 6. The CDR3 spells CASSSGLAGGTDTQYF. In DNA form, the CDR3 reads TGTGCCAGCAGTTCGGGGCTAGCGGGGGGCACAGATACGCAGTATTTT.

This clonotype was observed at least ten times. The CDR3 protein is CASGAGLAGAGELFF. CDR3 nucleotide sequence: TGTGCTAGTGGTGCCGGACTAGCGGGGGCCGGGGAGCTGTTTTTT. V usage is TRBV12-5 and J usage is TRBJ2-2; TRBD2 agrees at 13 bases. From germline, CDR1 is LGHNT and CDR2 FRNRAP. V shed 5 bases, J shed 6 bases, and the junction held 3 bases outside the gene matches. The CDR3 spans 15 residues.

This clonotype came up many times. The chain carries TRBV5-1 and TRBJ2-7; a possible D gene is TRBD2 (6 bases). CDR1 and CDR2 (germline): SGHRS, YFSETQ. CDR3 size: 13 residues. V was shortened by 0 bases and J by 4 bases, with 8 bases between the two germline ends. The CDR3 DNA follows: TGCGCCAGCAGCTTGGAGAGCGGGTACGAGCAGTACGTC. This translates into CASSLESGYEQYV.

This clonotype was picked up a small number of times. The chain uses TRBV6-5 and TRBJ2-3; no clear D. V was trimmed by 0 bases and J by 1 base, leaving 8 bases between them. Looked up from germline, CDR1 is MNHEY and CDR2 is SVGAGI. CDR3 length: 15 amino acids. The CDR3 protein is CASSYSSPGTDTQYF. DNA for the CDR3: TGTGCCAGCAGTTACTCGAGCCCCGGCACAGATACGCAGTATTTT.

A few counts support this clonotype. The V and J genes are TRBV28 and TRBJ2-7; perhaps TRBD2 as D (5 bases). CDR3 length equals 15 residues. The germline V gene has CDR1 MDHEN and CDR2 SYDVKM. V lost 4 bases, J lost 0 bases, and 13 bases lay in between. In nucleotides, the CDR3 is TGTGCCAGCAGTTCACAAGCGGCTTACTCCTACGAGCAGTACTTC. This gives the protein CASSSQAAYSYEQYF.

This clonotype was seen many times. The chain links TRBV5-1 to TRBJ2-1; 15 bases fit TRBD2. V trimming: 4 bases; J trimming: 0 bases; junction bases outside the gene matches: 8. From germline, CDR1 is SGHRS and CDR2 YFSETQ. The CDR3 is 19 residues long. CDR3 nucleotide sequence: TGCGCCAGCAGCCCGGGAGGGACTAGCGGGGGGACCTCCTACAATGAGCAGTTCTTC. It is translated as CASSPGGTSGGTSYNEQFF.

This clonotype was detected many times. CDR3 residues: CASIGLHNEQFF. The CDR3 DNA reads TGTGCCAGCATCGGCCTCCACAATGAGCAGTTCTTC. V and J are TRBV7-9 and TRBJ2-1; D is unclear. Germline lookup yields CDR1 SEHNR and CDR2 FQNEAQ (reference sequence). The germline V and J ends were trimmed by 7 bases and 5 bases, with 9 bases remaining between them. There are 12 residues in the CDR3.

This clonotype was observed at least ten times. The chain couples TRBV10-2 to TRBJ2-1; 11 nucleotides align to TRBD2. CDR1 and CDR2 from the germline V gene are WSHSY and SAAADI. There are 17 residues in the CDR3. Trimming took 2 bases from V and 1 from J; bases not matched to a gene: 4. The CDR3 coding sequence is TGCGCCAGCAGTGAGCCGCGGACTAGCGGGTCCTACAATGAGCAGTTCTTC. Protein sequence: CASSEPRTSGSYNEQFF.

The table lists this clonotype with many counts. The CDR3 spells CASSISGTSGGAYNEQFF. The CDR3 DNA sequence: TGTGCCAGCAGCATCTCCGGGACTAGCGGGGGTGCTTACAATGAGCAGTTCTTC. This sequence joins TRBV7-9 and TRBJ2-1; 14 nucleotides line up with TRBD2. The germline CDR1 and CDR2 sequences are SEHNR and FQNEAQ (reference sequence). V was clipped by 5 bases and J by 4 bases; unmatched bases: 10. This CDR3 has 18 amino acids.

This clonotype was counted at least ten times. The chain is built from TRBV20-1 and TRBJ2-3, with D tentatively TRBD2 (6 bases). CDR3 length: 15 residues. The germline V and J ends were trimmed by 1 base and 2 bases, with 13 bases remaining between them. Germline V gene sequence: CDR1 DFQATT, CDR2 SNEGSKA (reference sequence). The CDR3 DNA follows: TGCAGTGCTAGAGGAGGGCGGGGATCCACAGATACGCAGTATTTT. Its protein is CSARGGRGSTDTQYF.

This chain connects TRBV3-1 to TRBJ1-6; weak D call: TRBD1 (6 bases). The CDR3 contains 15 residues. The germline CDR1 and CDR2 sequences are LGHDT and YNNKEL (reference sequence). The V end was cut by 5 bases, the J end by 6 bases, with 14 bases between. The CDR3 here is CASSDRQDSNSPLHF. The CDR3, as DNA: TGTGCCAGCAGCGACCGACAGGACTCTAATTCACCCCTCCACTTT.

Many counts were recorded for this clonotype. The chain couples TRBV24-1 to TRBJ2-3; the D gene is possibly TRBD1 (6 bases). V dropped 6 bases and J dropped 6 bases, with 12 bases sitting between them. The CDR3 loop spans 13 amino acids. Germline loops: CDR1 KGHDR, CDR2 SFDVKD. In DNA, the CDR3 is TGTGCCACCAGTACAGGGTATACCGATACGCAGTATTTT. This encodes CATSTGYTDTQYF.

This clonotype was seen at least ten times. J is TRBJ1-5 and V is TRBV28; D ambiguous. Looked up from germline, CDR1 is MDHEN and CDR2 is SYDVKM. The CDR3 totals 13 residues. The V end was cut by 2 bases, the J end by 6 bases, with 8 bases between. The CDR3 DNA reads TGTGCCAGCAGTTTAGGGGTAAGTCAGCCCCAGCATTTT. Translated, it gives CASSLGVSQPQHF.

This clonotype appeared many times. The chain links TRBV5-6 to TRBJ1-2; D unresolved. The CDR3 runs 14 residues. Looked up from germline, CDR1 is SGHDT and CDR2 is YYEEEE. The V end lost 0 bases, the J end lost 2 bases, and 8 bases lay between the germline ends. This CDR3 reads CASSLDMNNYGYTF. The CDR3 nucleotides read TGTGCCAGCAGCTTGGACATGAACAACTATGGCTACACCTTC.

The chain carries TRBV20-1 and TRBJ1-6; D uncertain. In germline, CDR1 is DFQATT, CDR2 SNEGSKA (reference sequence). CDR3 size: 15 residues. V lost 0 bases and J 7 bases, leaving 13 bases between the germline ends. CDR3 amino acids: CSARDLGIGNSPLHF. The DNA of the CDR3 is TGCAGTGCTAGAGATCTTGGGATAGGGAATTCACCCCTCCACTTT.

This clonotype was detected ten times or more. The germline gene is not matched at one end of the junction; a read error may be the cause. This chain uses TRBV7-7 with TRBJ2-5, with D perhaps matching TRBD1 or TRBD2 (5 bases each). Germline V gene data show CDR1 as SSHAT and CDR2 as FNYEAQ (reference sequence). This CDR3 spans 14 amino acids. The CDR3 DNA reads as TGTGCTAGCAGCTTGAAGGCGTCCGGGACGACCCAGTACTTC. Its translation is CASSLKASGTTQYF. The complete variable domain, with remaining parts taken from reference TRBV7-7 and TRBJ2-5, reads GAGVSQSPRYKVTKRGQDVTLRCDPISSHATLYWYQQALGQGPEFLTYFNYEAQPDKSGLPSDRFSAERPEGSISTLTIQRTEQRDSAMYRCASSLKASGTTQYFGPGTRLLVL.

Only a few counts were recorded for this clonotype. The chain is built from TRBV6-6 and TRBJ1-6; D unresolved. CDR1 and CDR2 (germline): MNHNY, SVGAGI (reference sequence). The CDR3 covers 16 residues. V lost 2 bases to trimming and J lost 4 bases, with 12 bases between them. The CDR3 sequence: CASSYPEGLYNSPLHF. The CDR3 coding sequence is TGTGCCAGCAGTTACCCCGAGGGCCTTTATAATTCACCCCTCCACTTT.

Ten or more counts support this clonotype. The rearrangement joins TRBV5-1 to TRBJ2-2; the match to TRBD2 covers 8 bases. V trimming: 9 bases; J trimming: 4 bases; junction bases outside the gene matches: 8. In germline, CDR1 is SGHRS, CDR2 YFSETQ. CDR3 length: 14 residues. This CDR3 reads CATWGSGTTGELFF. DNA for the CDR3: TGCGCCACCTGGGGTAGCGGGACCACCGGGGAGCTGTTTTTT.

The chain is built from TRBV6-5 and TRBJ2-7; D unclear. V gave up 1 base and J gave up 3 bases, with 1 base separating them. This CDR3 comprises 11 residues. Germline V gene sequence: CDR1 MNHEY, CDR2 SVGAGI. CDR3 sequence reads: CASSYFYEQYF. Here the CDR3 DNA reads TGTGCCAGCAGTTACTTCTACGAGCAGTACTTC.

The chain couples TRBV5-1 to TRBJ2-7; TRBD1 matches 7 bases. The J segment lost 3 bases and the V segment lost 1 base, leaving 16 bases of the junction unmatched. CDR3 length equals 18 residues. CDR1 is SGHRS, CDR2 YFSETQ, per germline. CDR3 sequence: CASSLTPPSDRTVYEQYF. In nucleotides, the CDR3 is TGCGCCAGCAGCTTGACGCCCCCCTCGGACAGGACCGTCTACGAGCAGTACTTC.

Remarks on this clonotype: Its ends do not fully match the called genes, so a read error is possible. This chain uses TRBV5-1 with TRBJ1-5; D is uncertain. CDR3 length equals 14 residues. CDR1 is SGHRS, CDR2 YFSETQ, per germline. The CDR3 DNA sequence: TGCGCCAGCAGCTTGGATGGGAGCAATCAGTCCCAGCATTTT. Its translation: CASSLDGSNQSQHF.

The V and J genes are TRBV16 and TRBJ1-2; D uncertain. The CDR3 spans 13 residues. The ends were cut back, 0 bases at V and 4 bases at J, with 6 bases in the middle. Germline values: CDR1 KGHSY, CDR2 FQNENV. CDR3 nucleotide sequence: TGTGCCAGCAGCCAATCCACGACCTATGGCTACACCTTC. Amino acid sequence: CASSQSTTYGYTF.

This clonotype has only a few counts. V usage is TRBV29-1 and J usage is TRBJ2-7, with TRBD1 matching 9 bases. This CDR3 is built from 14 residues. V shed 2 bases, J shed 7 bases, and the junction held 9 bases outside the gene matches. Germline V CDR1 and CDR2: SQVTM, ANQGSEA. CDR3 protein: CSVEPGQGGREQYF. CDR3 bases: TGCAGCGTTGAACCGGGACAGGGAGGAAGAGAGCAGTACTTC.

This clonotype showed up many times. V and J are TRBV11-2 and TRBJ2-1, with D unresolved. The CDR3 is 15 residues long. Between the trimmed V and J ends, which lost 0 bases and 0 bases, there was a span of 6 bases. Germline lookup yields CDR1 SGHAT and CDR2 FQNNGV. CDR3 loop: CASSLDHSSYNEQFF. DNA for the CDR3: TGTGCCAGCAGCTTAGACCACAGCTCCTACAATGAGCAGTTCTTC. The whole variable domain, remainder taken from reference TRBV11-2 and TRBJ2-1, is EAGVAQSPRYKIIEKRQSVAFWCNPISGHATLYWYQQILGQGPKLLIQFQNNGVVDDSQLPKDRFSAERLKGVDSTLKIQPAKLEDSAVYLCASSLDHSSYNEQFFGPGTRLTVL.

This chain links TRBV28 with TRBJ2-7; a possible D gene is TRBD1 (6 bases). CDR1 is MDHEN and CDR2 is SYDVKM in the germline V gene. The length of the CDR3 is 14 residues. V lost 6 bases and J lost 2, with 14 bases in between. Here the CDR3 reads CASRGVWTAYEQYF. CDR3 in DNA: TGTGCCAGCAGGGGAGTATGGACAGCCTACGAGCAGTACTTC.

This clonotype was seen many times. The V and J genes are TRBV6-5 and TRBJ2-7, with 13 bases matching TRBD2. Germline CDR1 MNHEY, CDR2 SVGAGI. The length of the CDR3 is 15 residues. Trimming removed 2 bases from V and 4 bases from J; junction bases left unmatched: 2. The CDR3 DNA is TGTGCCAGCAGTTACGGACTAGCGGGGGATTACGAGCAGTACTTC. It encodes CASSYGLAGDYEQYF.

In this sample, this clonotype turned up many times. This chain connects TRBV2 to TRBJ1-5; tentative D call: TRBD1 (5 bases). Looked up from germline, CDR1 is SNHLY and CDR2 is FYNNEI. V dropped 5 bases and J dropped 9 bases, with 20 bases sitting between them. CDR3 size: 15 residues. The CDR3 region has the DNA TGTGCCAGCAGTTCCCTAGACCGTACCGGGGGGCCCCAGCATTTT. It yields the protein CASSSLDRTGGPQHF.